The clone carrying this T cell receptor (beta chain) occurred a few times. The antigen remains unidentified. The ends were cut back, 0 bases at V and 3 bases at J, with 15 bases in the middle. This CDR3 comprises 16 residues. Germline V gene data show CDR1 as MNHEY and CDR2 as SVGAGI. The authors ran a second PCR of about 7 to 11 cycles using a sample-barcoded 5' primer and a J-beta primer mix. From the 5' RACE reads, TCRdb called clonotypes with MiXCR, one entry per CDR3 protein. In the table there are 800,000 to 950,000 distinct CDR3 sequences, about 28% of which are singletons. The data originate from a study of blood T cells in healthy people across ages. Study conclusions and caveats: Unsorted PBMCs prevented conclusive naive versus antigen-experienced comparison. Naive T cell percentage strongly correlated with TCR beta diversity.

The data were also submitted as part of a second study, on T cells of mothers and their children. In that study: Slightly higher overlap, not significant, was seen in related mother-child pairs than in unrelated pairs.

Sequencing was performed on blood. The chain is built from TRBV6-5 and TRBJ2-7, with a tentative D call TRBD2 (5 bases). This TCR came from a woman in her thirties or forties in good health. In nucleotides, the CDR3 is TGTGCCAGCAGTTACTCAGGTCCAACGGGATACTACGAGCAGTACTTC. Protein product: CASSYSGPTGYYEQYF.